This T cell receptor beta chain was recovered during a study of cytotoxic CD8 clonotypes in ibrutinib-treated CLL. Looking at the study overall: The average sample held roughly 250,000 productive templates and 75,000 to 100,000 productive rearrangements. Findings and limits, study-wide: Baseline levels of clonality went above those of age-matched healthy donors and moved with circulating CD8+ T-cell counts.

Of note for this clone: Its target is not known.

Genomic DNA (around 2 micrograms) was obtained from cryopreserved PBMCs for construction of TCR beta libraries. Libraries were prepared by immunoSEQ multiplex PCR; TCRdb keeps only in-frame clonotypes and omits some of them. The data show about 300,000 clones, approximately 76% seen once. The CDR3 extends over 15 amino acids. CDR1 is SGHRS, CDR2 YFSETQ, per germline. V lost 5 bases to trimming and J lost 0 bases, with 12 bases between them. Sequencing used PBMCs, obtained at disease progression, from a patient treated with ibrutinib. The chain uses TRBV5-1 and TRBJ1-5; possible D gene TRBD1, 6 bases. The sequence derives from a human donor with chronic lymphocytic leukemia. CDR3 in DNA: TGCGCCAGCAGATGGTCCAGGGGTAGCAATCAGCCCCAGCATTTT. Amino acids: CASRWSRGSNQPQHF. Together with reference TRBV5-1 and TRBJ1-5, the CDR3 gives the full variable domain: KAGVTQTPRYLIKTRGQQVTLSCSPISGHRSVSWYQQTPGQGLQFLFEYFSETQRNKGNFPGRFSGRQFSNSRSEMNVSTLELGDSALYLCASRWSRGSNQPQHFGDGTRLSIL.